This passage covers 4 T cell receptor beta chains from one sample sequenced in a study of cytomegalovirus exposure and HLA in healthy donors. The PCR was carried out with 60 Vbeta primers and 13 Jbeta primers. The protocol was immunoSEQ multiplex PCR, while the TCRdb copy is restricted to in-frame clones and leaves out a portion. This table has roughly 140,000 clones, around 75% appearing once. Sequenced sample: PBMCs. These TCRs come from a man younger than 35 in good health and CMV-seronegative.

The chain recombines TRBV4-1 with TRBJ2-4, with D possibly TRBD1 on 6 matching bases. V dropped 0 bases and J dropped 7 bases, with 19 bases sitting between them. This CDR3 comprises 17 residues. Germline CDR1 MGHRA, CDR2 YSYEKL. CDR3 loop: CASSQDKGQGNPNIQYF. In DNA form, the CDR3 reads TGCGCCAGCAGCCAAGATAAGGGGCAGGGGAACCCCAACATTCAGTACTTC.

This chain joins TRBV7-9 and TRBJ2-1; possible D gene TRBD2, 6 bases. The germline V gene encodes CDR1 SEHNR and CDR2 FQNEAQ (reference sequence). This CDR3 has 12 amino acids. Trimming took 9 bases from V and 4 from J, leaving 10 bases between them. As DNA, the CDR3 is TGTGCCAGTGCTAGCGAATACAATGAGCAGTTCTTC. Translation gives CASASEYNEQFF.

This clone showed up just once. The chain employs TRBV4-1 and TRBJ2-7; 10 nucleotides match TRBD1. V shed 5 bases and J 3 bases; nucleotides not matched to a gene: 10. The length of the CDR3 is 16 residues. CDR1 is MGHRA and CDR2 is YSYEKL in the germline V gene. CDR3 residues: CASSASWTGGYYEQYF. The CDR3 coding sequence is TGCGCCAGCAGCGCGAGTTGGACAGGGGGTTACTACGAGCAGTACTTC.

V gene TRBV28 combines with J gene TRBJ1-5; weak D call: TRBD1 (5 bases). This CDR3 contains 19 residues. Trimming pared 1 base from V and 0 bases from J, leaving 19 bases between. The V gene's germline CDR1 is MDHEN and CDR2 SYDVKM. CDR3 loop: CASSLYRRGVSHSNQPQHF. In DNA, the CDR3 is TGTGCCAGCAGTTTATATAGGAGGGGTGTCAGCCATAGCAATCAGCCCCAGCATTTT.